This T cell receptor beta chain derives from a study of blood T cell repertoires in COVID-19 (dated by TCRdb to about 2020). As for the study more broadly: Samples covering the acute and convalescent phases of COVID-19 were provided by collaborators in the United States, Italy and Spain. The prospective study material was composed of cDNA or gDNA derived from T cells, B-cell-depleted T cells, or PBMCs. A freely available public database, intended as a resource for researchers studying the immune response to SARS-CoV-2, is where the repertoires were released. The samples were drawn from the first 160 participants of the ongoing ImmuneRACE study and from 1,200 or so subjects provided by 6 global collaborators. The dataset comprised deeply sampled blood TCRbeta repertoires from subjects exposed to, actively infected with, or recovered from COVID-19. HLA class I and class II types, where available, came from metadata supplied by the sample provider rather than from assay-based typing. Nearly every sample came with metadata listing a de-identified subject ID, COVID-19 status, age in years and sex. What the study reported, not specific to this receptor: The amount of clinical and demographic metadata varied by source and participant and was provided uncurated.

The CDR3 holds 15 amino acids from the cysteine to the phenylalanine. The CDR3 DNA has 45 bases and is translated from base 1. The trim is 0 bases for V and 12 bases for J, with a gap of 16 bases between the germline ends. Looking up the germline V gene (reference sequence) yields CDR1 SGHNT and CDR2 YYREEE. This clone has more than one count but fewer than ten. There is no known antigen for this receptor. Base qualities are not at hand, and no much larger clone is one base apart. The immunoSEQ Assay, a bias-controlled multiplex PCR, was used to amplify TCRbeta CDR3 regions from genomic DNA. In the paper's pipeline: The number of nucleated cells in each sample was estimated by amplification of reference gene primers within the assay. Sequence reads were collapsed and filtered to measure the absolute abundance of every unique TCRbeta CDR3 rearrangement. For each sample, productive Simpson clonality was calculated as the square root of Simpson's diversity index over productive rearrangements. The immuneACCESS repertoire file appears here via TCRdb, limited to in-frame rearrangements. These files lack a portion of the clones; in checked studies, under half of the deficit traces to unresolved V genes, and the cause of the others is not known. That table is the source of V, J and clone size, and D and trimming were worked out from the DNA. For this sample there are roughly 200,000 clones; roughly three quarters appear just once. The ten most abundant clones make up over 9.5% of the sample.

In Seattle, one collaborating source enrolled patients while the infection was active and tracked those patients longitudinally over the course of disease. Each collaborating institution followed its own protocols to collect whole blood in K2EDTA tubes. For TCRbeta analysis, collaborators shipped samples as frozen whole blood, isolated PBMCs, or DNA extracted from either of those sample types. The sequencing sample was made of peripheral blood. The sequence came from a woman over 75 with COVID-19, enrolled during active disease. The chain is assembled from TRBV5-4 and TRBJ1-6; 6 matching bases give a weak D call of TRBD1. At the DNA level, the sequence is TGTGCCAGCAGCTTGGTGGGCAGGGGCCCTAGACCCCTCCACTTT. Its product reads: CASSLVGRGPRPLHF.